The 28 T cell receptor beta chains given below trace back to one sample, sequenced in a study of T cells in localized non-small cell lung cancer. TCRdb's copy holds only in-frame clones and misses some; the assay was immunoSEQ multiplex PCR. The sample includes about 1,600 clones, around 25% seen only once; the top ten take roughly 18%. The material sequenced was lung tumor tissue, taken before any cancer treatment. The receptor source for this set is a male donor at least 60 years old with stage II squamous cell lung carcinoma.

The chain joins TRBV18 to TRBJ1-1; D is possibly TRBD1 (5 bases). Trimming removed 7 bases from V and 3 bases from J, with 12 bases in between. The CDR3 is 13 residues long. Germline CDR1 is KGHSH and CDR2 is LQKENI. For the CDR3, the DNA is TGTGCCAGCTTCCCTACAGGAGACACTGAAGCTTTCTTT. It translates to CASFPTGDTEAFF.

Only a few counts were recorded for this clone. The genes are TRBV11-3 and TRBJ1-6, with D perhaps matching TRBD1 (5 bases). Germline CDR1 SGHNT, CDR2 YENEEA. Trimming stripped 3 bases from V and 0 bases from J, with 15 bases between. CDR3 length: 18 amino acids. The CDR3 spells CASSFGAPTSSYNSPLHF. CDR3 bases: TGTGCCAGCAGCTTTGGGGCTCCCACGAGCTCCTATAATTCACCCCTCCACTTT.

This clone was counted between two and nine times. The rearrangement joins TRBV19 to TRBJ1-2; 9 bases align to TRBD1. This CDR3 comprises 14 residues. Germline loops: CDR1 LNHDA, CDR2 SQIVND (reference sequence). Unmatched junction bases numbered 3, after V lost 3 bases and J lost 4 bases. The CDR3 nucleotides read TGTGCCAGTAGTATCGTGACAGGGGGCTATGGCTACACCTTC. Its protein product is CASSIVTGGYGYTF. Using reference TRBV19 and TRBJ1-2 for the parts outside the CDR3, the full variable domain is DGGITQSPKYLFRKEGQNVTLSCEQNLNHDAMYWYRQDPGQGLRLIYYSQIVNDFQKGDIAEGYSVSREKKESFPLTVTSAQKNPTAFYLCASSIVTGGYGYTFGSGTRLTVV.

The J gene is TRBJ2-3, the V gene TRBV19; 9 bases align to TRBD2. Per the germline V gene, CDR1 is LNHDA and CDR2 is SQIVND (reference sequence). This CDR3 has 15 amino acids. The ends lost 7 bases at V and 4 bases at J; junction bases unmatched: 9. CDR3 nucleotides: TGTGCCAGTAACGCGGCGGGGGGGATGGCAGATACGCAGTATTTT. It translates to CASNAAGGMADTQYF.

This sequence joins TRBV18 and TRBJ1-4, with a tentative D call TRBD1 (6 bases). Trimming took 3 bases from V and 8 from J, leaving 22 bases between them. Per the germline V gene, CDR1 is KGHSH and CDR2 is LQKENI. The CDR3 is 17 residues long. CDR3 region: CASSPLPPGQGKEKLFF. The DNA of the CDR3 is TGTGCCAGCTCACCGCTTCCCCCGGGGCAGGGGAAAGAAAAACTGTTTTTT. The variable domain in full, completed from reference TRBV18 and TRBJ1-4, reads NAGVMQNPRHLVRRRGQEARLRCSPMKGHSHVYWYRQLPEEGLKFMVYLQKENIIDESGMPKERFSAEFPKEGPSILRIQQVVRGDSAAYFCASSPLPPGQGKEKLFFGSGTQLSVL.

This clone is classed as medium-sized (0.01 to 0.1%). The V gene is TRBV6-8, the J gene TRBJ2-2; D gene ambiguous. The germline V gene has CDR1 MNHGY and CDR2 SAAAGT. This CDR3 region has 12 residues. V shed 5 bases and J shed 6 bases, with 7 bases lying between them. CDR3 nucleotide sequence: TGTGCCAGCAGTGGGTTTTCCGGGGAGCTGTTTTTT. It specifies CASSGFSGELFF.

CDR3 DNA sequence: TGTGCTAGTGGTTGGGGGCAGGGGGCGGATAATGAGCAGTTCTTC. Its protein is CASGWGQGADNEQFF. V gene TRBV12-5 combines with J gene TRBJ2-1; 8 nucleotides agree with TRBD1. The CDR3 has 15 amino acids. Unmatched junction bases numbered 9, after V lost 4 bases and J lost 7 bases. CDR1 LGHNT and CDR2 FRNRAP come from the germline V gene.

A few counts support this clone. This sequence joins TRBV30 and TRBJ1-2; D unresolved. The germline V and J ends were trimmed by 4 bases and 2 bases, with 11 bases remaining between them. Germline values: CDR1 GTSNPN, CDR2 SVGIG (reference sequence). The CDR3 extends over 13 amino acids. The CDR3 DNA reads as TGTGCCTGGACTTTGGCGGCGAACTATGGCTACACCTTC. Translated: CAWTLAANYGYTF. The full variable domain, in which reference TRBV30 and TRBJ1-2 provide the parts outside the CDR3, is SQTIHQWPATLVQPVGSPLSLECTVEGTSNPNLYWYRQAAGRGLQLLFYSVGIGQISSEVPQNLSASRPQDRQFILSSKKLLLSDSGFYLCAWTLAANYGYTFGSGTRLTVV.

This clone is medium-sized (0.01 to 0.1%) in the sample. The rearrangement joins TRBV11-3 to TRBJ1-6; D is perhaps TRBD1 (5 bases). V dropped 4 bases and J dropped 6 bases, with 10 bases sitting between them. Germline V lookup: CDR1 SGHNT, CDR2 YENEEA. CDR3 length equals 14 residues. The CDR3 here is CASSSGTSNSPLHF. CDR3 coding DNA: TGTGCCAGCAGCTCCGGGACGAGTAATTCACCCCTCCACTTT.

The chain links TRBV6-8 to TRBJ2-7, with D unclear. Trimming cost V 6 bases and J 1 base, with 10 bases left between them. This CDR3 contains 13 residues. Germline lookup yields CDR1 MNHGY and CDR2 SAAAGT. The CDR3 reads CASRVGSSYEQYF. Here the CDR3 DNA reads TGTGCCAGCAGGGTTGGCAGTTCCTACGAGCAGTACTTC.

There are a few counts of this clone. V gene TRBV18 combines with J gene TRBJ2-7; D may be TRBD1 or TRBD2 (6 bases each). This CDR3 has 16 residues. Germline CDR1 KGHSH, CDR2 LQKENI. Trimming left V 6 bases short and J 0 bases short, with 18 bases between. DNA of the CDR3: TGTGCCAGCTCCCCAAGGAGGGACATCTACTCCTACGAGCAGTACTTC. It specifies CASSPRRDIYSYEQYF.

The chain is built from TRBV19 and TRBJ2-7; 8 bases map to TRBD2. V trimming: 3 bases; J trimming: 3 bases; junction bases outside the gene matches: 4. CDR3 length: 14 residues. In germline, CDR1 is LNHDA, CDR2 SQIVND (reference sequence). CDR3 DNA: TGTGCCAGTAGTATCGGGGGGGGTCTCTACGAGCAGTACTTC. Its protein product is CASSIGGGLYEQYF. Looking up the rest from reference TRBV19 and TRBJ2-7 gives the full variable domain: DGGITQSPKYLFRKEGQNVTLSCEQNLNHDAMYWYRQDPGQGLRLIYYSQIVNDFQKGDIAEGYSVSREKKESFPLTVTSAQKNPTAFYLCASSIGGGLYEQYFGPGTRLTVT.

This chain links TRBV29-1 with TRBJ1-2; tentatively, D is TRBD1 (6 bases). Germline CDR1 SQVTM, CDR2 ANQGSEA. The CDR3 contains 18 residues. The germline V and J ends were trimmed by 3 bases and 0 bases, with 23 bases remaining between them. Written as DNA, the CDR3 is TGCAGCGTTGACGTTTGGGGGACATCGGGCGAAGCTAACTATGGCTACACCTTC. It is translated as CSVDVWGTSGEANYGYTF.

The chain links TRBV18 to TRBJ1-3; weak D call: TRBD1 (6 bases). CDR3 length equals 16 residues. The germline V gene has CDR1 KGHSH and CDR2 LQKENI. Trimming pared 6 bases from V and 0 bases from J, leaving 15 bases between. The chain's CDR3 is CASSLDSSVSGNTIYF. DNA of the CDR3: TGTGCCAGCTCCCTGGACAGCTCTGTCTCTGGAAACACCATATATTTT.

Only a few counts were recorded for this clone. The rearrangement links TRBV6-8 to TRBJ1-1; D is undetermined. The CDR3 runs to 13 residues. With 5 bases removed from V and 1 base from J, the gap between germline ends came to 8 bases. Germline V gene lookup returns CDR1 MNHGY and CDR2 SAAAGT. CDR3 residues: CASSPLENTEAFF. DNA for the CDR3: TGTGCCAGCAGTCCCCTGGAGAACACTGAAGCTTTCTTT.

This clone is large. The V and J genes are TRBV29-1 and TRBJ1-4; D possibly corresponds to TRBD1 (5 bases). This CDR3 has 12 amino acids. In germline, CDR1 is SQVTM, CDR2 ANQGSEA. V lost 4 bases and J lost 5, with 8 bases in between. This chain's CDR3 is CSVVGTNEKLFF. The CDR3 DNA sequence: TGCAGCGTTGTCGGGACGAATGAAAAACTGTTTTTT.

J is TRBJ2-7 and V is TRBV19; D is uncertain. The CDR3 sequence is 13 residues long. Germline assignment: CDR1 LNHDA and CDR2 SQIVND (reference sequence). Trimming took 0 bases from V and 3 from J, leaving 6 bases between them. Written as DNA, the CDR3 is TGTGCCAGTAGTATAGAGGCTGACTACGAGCAGTACTTC. It yields the protein CASSIEADYEQYF.

This clone was counted a few times. The chain links TRBV11-3 to TRBJ1-5, with D possibly matching TRBD1 (6 bases). The CDR3 loop spans 17 amino acids. Germline CDR1 reads SGHNT; CDR2 reads YENEEA. V gave up 1 base and J gave up 0 bases, with 13 bases separating them. The CDR3, as DNA: TGTGCCAGCAGCTTAGGTTGGGACACCCTTAGCAATCAGCCCCAGCATTTT. This sequence encodes CASSLGWDTLSNQPQHF. Full variable domain (remainder filled in from reference TRBV11-3 and TRBJ1-5): EAGVVQSPRYKIIEKKQPVAFWCNPISGHNTLYWYLQNLGQGPELLIRYENEEAVDDSQLPKDRFSAERLKGVDSTLKIQPAELGDSAVYLCASSLGWDTLSNQPQHFGDGTRLSIL.

This rearrangement joins TRBV6-8 to TRBJ2-1; D gene unclear. Trimming cost V 8 bases and J 0 bases, with 8 bases left between them. CDR1 MNHGY and CDR2 SAAAGT come from the germline V gene. The CDR3 contains 13 residues. CDR3 nucleotides: TGTGCCAGCCGACTTAACTCCTACAATGAGCAGTTCTTC. Its translation: CASRLNSYNEQFF.

This clone was picked up a small number of times. The chain employs TRBV10-2 and TRBJ1-1, with 7 bases that match TRBD1. The CDR3 has 15 residues. Per the germline V gene, CDR1 is WSHSY and CDR2 is SAAADI. The trim removed 5 bases at V and 6 bases at J, leaving 12 bases unmatched. The CDR3 DNA reads TGCGCCAGCAGTCCGATTCGGACAGGCATACCTGAAGCTTTCTTT. Amino acids: CASSPIRTGIPEAFF.

The sample holds a few counts of this clone. This chain uses TRBV9 with TRBJ1-2; D gene ambiguous. V shed 5 bases and J shed 8 bases, with 16 bases lying between them. Germline V gene sequence: CDR1 SGDLS, CDR2 YYNGEE. The CDR3 length is 13 residues. CDR3 in amino acids: CASSGSHDLGYTF. The CDR3 DNA reads as TGTGCCAGCAGTGGTAGTCACGACCTAGGCTACACCTTC.

The CDR3 region has the DNA TGTGCCAGCAGCTTAATTTCCCCCTACAATGAGCAGTTCTTC. It codes for CASSLISPYNEQFF. The rearrangement joins TRBV11-3 to TRBJ2-1; D gene uncertain. With 2 bases removed from V and 2 bases from J, the gap between germline ends came to 7 bases. The CDR3 is 14 amino acids. The V gene's germline CDR1 is SGHNT and CDR2 YENEEA.

The chain uses TRBV11-3 and TRBJ2-5; D is possibly TRBD1 or TRBD2 (5 bases each). V lost 3 bases and J lost 2, with 10 bases in between. From germline, CDR1 is SGHNT and CDR2 YENEEA. CDR3 size: 14 residues. This CDR3 reads CASSFWDQQETQYF. DNA for the CDR3: TGTGCCAGCAGCTTCTGGGACCAACAAGAGACCCAGTACTTC.

This clone occurred a few times. V is TRBV19 and J is TRBJ2-7, with D possibly TRBD1 on 6 matching bases. This CDR3 is built from 13 residues. The V end lost 4 bases, the J end lost 4 bases, and 11 bases lay between the germline ends. In germline, CDR1 is LNHDA, CDR2 SQIVND (reference sequence). Written as DNA, the CDR3 is TGTGCCAGTAGTAGCAGGGGTGGGTACGAGCAGTACTTC. Its protein is CASSSRGGYEQYF. The whole variable domain, filled in from reference TRBV19 and TRBJ2-7, reads DGGITQSPKYLFRKEGQNVTLSCEQNLNHDAMYWYRQDPGQGLRLIYYSQIVNDFQKGDIAEGYSVSREKKESFPLTVTSAQKNPTAFYLCASSSRGGYEQYFGPGTRLTVT.

The chain uses TRBV30 and TRBJ2-1, with D unresolved. Trimming removed 5 bases at V and 1 base at J, with 15 bases between. CDR3 length: 15 amino acids. Germline V gene sequence: CDR1 GTSNPN, CDR2 SVGIG (reference sequence). The CDR3 is CAWDSWWESYNEQFF. In DNA form, the CDR3 reads TGTGCCTGGGATAGTTGGTGGGAATCCTACAATGAGCAGTTCTTC.

By proportion, this clone is medium-sized. The V gene is TRBV6-8, the J gene TRBJ2-7, with 7 bases fitting TRBD2. The CDR3 runs to 14 residues. With V trimmed by 0 bases and J by 5 bases, 4 bases remained unmatched. Per germline, CDR1 MNHGY and CDR2 SAAAGT. CDR3 protein: CASSYSNGGNEQYF. CDR3 DNA: TGTGCCAGCAGTTACTCGAACGGGGGGAACGAGCAGTACTTC.

This clone appeared a few times. The chain recombines TRBV6-8 with TRBJ1-1; D is unresolved. Germline values: CDR1 MNHGY, CDR2 SAAAGT. The CDR3 covers 13 residues. Trimming stripped 7 bases from V and 11 bases from J, with 20 bases between. CDR3 residues: CASTPREAGRAFF. In nucleotides, the CDR3 is TGTGCCAGCACCCCCCGGGAGGCTGGTAGGGCTTTCTTT.

This clone was counted a few times. The chain recombines TRBV6-8 with TRBJ1-4; D gene uncertain. V was cut by 0 bases and J by 2 bases, with 10 bases left in between. The CDR3 is made up of 16 amino acids. The germline V gene has CDR1 MNHGY and CDR2 SAAAGT. DNA of the CDR3: TGTGCCAGCAGTTACTCCCTAGGGCTGACTAATGAAAAACTGTTTTTT. This translates into CASSYSLGLTNEKLFF.